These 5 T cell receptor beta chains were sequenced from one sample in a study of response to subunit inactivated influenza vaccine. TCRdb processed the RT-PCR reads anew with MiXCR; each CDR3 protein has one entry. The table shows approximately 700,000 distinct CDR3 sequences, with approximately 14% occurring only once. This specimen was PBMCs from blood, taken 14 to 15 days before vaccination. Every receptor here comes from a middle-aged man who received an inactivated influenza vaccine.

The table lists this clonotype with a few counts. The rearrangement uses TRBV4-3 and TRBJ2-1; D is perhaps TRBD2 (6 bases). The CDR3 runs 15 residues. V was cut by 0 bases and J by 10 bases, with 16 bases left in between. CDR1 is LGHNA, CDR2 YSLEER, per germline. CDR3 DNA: TGCGCCAGCAGCCAAGAGGTGGGGGGTCAGGGAGAGCAGTTCTTC. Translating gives CASSQEVGGQGEQFF.

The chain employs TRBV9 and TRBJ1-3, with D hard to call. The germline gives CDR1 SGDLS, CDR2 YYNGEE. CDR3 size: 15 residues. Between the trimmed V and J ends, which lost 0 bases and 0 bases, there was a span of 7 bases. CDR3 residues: CASSVASGSGNTIYF. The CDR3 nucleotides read TGTGCCAGCAGCGTAGCTAGCGGCTCTGGAAACACCATATATTTT.

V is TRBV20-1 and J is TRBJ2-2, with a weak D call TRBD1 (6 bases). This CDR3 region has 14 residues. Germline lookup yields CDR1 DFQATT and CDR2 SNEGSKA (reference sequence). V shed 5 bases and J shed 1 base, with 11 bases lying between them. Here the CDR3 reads CSASGTQNTGELFF. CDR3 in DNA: TGCAGTGCTTCCGGGACACAGAACACCGGGGAGCTGTTTTTT.

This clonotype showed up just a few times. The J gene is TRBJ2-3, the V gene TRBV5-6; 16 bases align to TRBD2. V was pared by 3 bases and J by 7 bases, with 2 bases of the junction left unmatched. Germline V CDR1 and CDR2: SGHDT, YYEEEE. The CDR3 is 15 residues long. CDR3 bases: TGTGCCAGCAGCTCGGGACTAGCGGGAGGGCATACGCAGTATTTT. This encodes CASSSGLAGGHTQYF.

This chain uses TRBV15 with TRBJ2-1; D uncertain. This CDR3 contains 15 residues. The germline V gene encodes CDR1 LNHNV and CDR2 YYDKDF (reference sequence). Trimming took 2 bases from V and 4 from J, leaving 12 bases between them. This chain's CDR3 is CATSRSSSRYNEQFF. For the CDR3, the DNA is TGTGCCACCAGCAGATCCTCCAGTAGGTACAATGAGCAGTTCTTC.